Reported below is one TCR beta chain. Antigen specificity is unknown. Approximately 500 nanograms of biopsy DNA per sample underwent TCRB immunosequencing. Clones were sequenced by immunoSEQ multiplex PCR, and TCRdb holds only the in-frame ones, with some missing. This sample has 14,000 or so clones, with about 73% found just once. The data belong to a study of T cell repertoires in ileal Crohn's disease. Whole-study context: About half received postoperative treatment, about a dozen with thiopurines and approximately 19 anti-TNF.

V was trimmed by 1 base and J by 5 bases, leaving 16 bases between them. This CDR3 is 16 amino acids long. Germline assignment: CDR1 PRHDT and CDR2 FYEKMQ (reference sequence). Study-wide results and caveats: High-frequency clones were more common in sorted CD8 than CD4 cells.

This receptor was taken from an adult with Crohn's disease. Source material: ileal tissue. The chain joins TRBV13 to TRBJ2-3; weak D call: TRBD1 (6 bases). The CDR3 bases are TGTGCCAGCAGCTTAGCAGGCGCAGGGGTAGGAGATACGCAGTATTTT. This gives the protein CASSLAGAGVGDTQYF.